The subject of this entry is one T cell receptor beta chain. V lost 5 bases to trimming and J lost 3 bases, with 9 bases between them. Germline loops: CDR1 SGHRS, CDR2 YFSETQ. The CDR3 covers 13 residues. The data are from a study of technical replicates of blood from a few donors. Clones were sequenced by immunoSEQ multiplex PCR, and TCRdb holds only the in-frame ones, with some missing. The table lists 75,000 to 100,000 clones, 85% to 95% of them singletons, with approximately 0.27% in the top ten. Sequencing input: T cells isolated from PBMCs. The TCR was taken from a human donor in good health. The V and J genes are TRBV5-1 and TRBJ2-1, with D possibly TRBD2 on 5 matching bases. The CDR3: CASSDYNYNEQFF. DNA for the CDR3: TGCGCCAGCAGTGACTATAACTACAATGAGCAGTTCTTC.